This TCR beta chain was recovered during a study of PD-L1 blockade in urothelial cancer. Overall study results and limits: Patients with below-median pretreatment blood clonality survived longer.

Generated by immunoSEQ multiplex PCR, the TCRdb table keeps only in-frame clones and is missing some. The data contain 98,000 or so clones, roughly 90% of them singletons. This clone was seen only a few times. Its antigen is as yet unknown. The CDR3 covers 14 residues. Looked up from germline, CDR1 is SEHNR and CDR2 is FQNEAQ (reference sequence). Deletions cut 0 bases from V and 0 bases from J, with 5 bases between. The time point is: pretreatment peripheral blood. This TCR came from a man in his fifties or sixties with urothelial cancer. This specimen consisted of PBMCs, obtained around atezolizumab (anti-PD-L1) treatment. The chain uses TRBV7-9 and TRBJ1-1; D is undetermined. CDR3: CASSLAALNTEAFF. The CDR3 coding sequence is TGTGCCAGCAGCTTAGCGGCACTGAACACTGAAGCTTTCTTT.